This T cell receptor beta chain was identified in a study of blood T cell repertoires in COVID-19. Study information: PBMCs, B-cell-depleted T cells, or T cells were the source of the cDNA or gDNA that made up the material.

CDR1 and CDR2 from the germline V gene are MGHRA and YSYEKL. The CDR3 has 14 residues. V was cut by 0 bases and J by 4 bases, with 10 bases left in between. Some clones are missing from TCRdb's copy, which holds only in-frame ones; the method was immunoSEQ multiplex PCR. The data contain about 320,000 clones, about 89% of them singletons. The TCR sequence derives from a man aged 55 to 70 who had recovered from COVID-19. V and J are TRBV4-1 and TRBJ2-7; tentatively, D is TRBD2 (6 bases). What was sequenced was PBMCs or T cells enriched from blood (not recorded which). CDR3 sequence reads: CASSQDELAYEQYF. The CDR3 DNA reads as TGCGCCAGCAGCCAAGATGAACTAGCTTACGAGCAGTACTTC.